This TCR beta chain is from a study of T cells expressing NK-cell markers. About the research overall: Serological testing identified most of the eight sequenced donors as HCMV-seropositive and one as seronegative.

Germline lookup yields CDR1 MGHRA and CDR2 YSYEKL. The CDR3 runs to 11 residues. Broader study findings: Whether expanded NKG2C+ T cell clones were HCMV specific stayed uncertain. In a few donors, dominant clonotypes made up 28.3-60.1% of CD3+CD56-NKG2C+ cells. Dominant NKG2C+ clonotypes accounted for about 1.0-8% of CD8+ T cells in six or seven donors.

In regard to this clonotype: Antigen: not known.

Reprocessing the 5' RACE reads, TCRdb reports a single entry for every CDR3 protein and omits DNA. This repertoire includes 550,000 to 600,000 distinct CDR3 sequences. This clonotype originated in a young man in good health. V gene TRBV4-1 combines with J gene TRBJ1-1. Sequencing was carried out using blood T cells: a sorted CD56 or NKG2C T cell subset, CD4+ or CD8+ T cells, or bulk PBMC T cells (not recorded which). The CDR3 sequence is CASMGNTEAFF.